This is a list of T cell receptor beta chains from one sample in a study of blood T cell repertoires in COVID-19. Profiled with immunoSEQ multiplex PCR; TCRdb holds only in-frame clones, not every one. This sample has approximately 150,000 clones, with 83% found just once. The sequenced sample was peripheral blood. All receptors come from a woman older than 75 with acute or convalescent COVID-19. Both conserved end residues are part of each CDR3. The order of the fields is clone size, J gene, D gene, V gene, CDR3 DNA, CDR3 protein. D genes are given only for firm matches. Clone size is shown for a subset of rows, as once, few, many or a class of expanded clone.

>.|TRBJ2-7|.|TRBV4-1
TGCGCCAGCAGCCCGACGGGGTCCTACGAGCAGTACTTC
CASSPTGSYEQYF
>.|TRBJ2-3|.|TRBV20-1
TGCAGTGGCCAACCCGGAGATACGCAGTATTTT
CSGQPGDTQYF
>.|TRBJ2-3|.|TRBV7-2
TGTGCCAGCAGGAAAGGAGGGAGCACAGATACGCAGTATTTT
CASRKGGSTDTQYF
>.|TRBJ2-1|TRBD2|TRBV9
TGTGCCAGCAGCGAGAGCGGGAGCTCCTACAATGAGCAGTTCTTC
CASSESGSSYNEQFF
>.|TRBJ1-6|.|TRBV28
TGTGCCAGCAGTTCGATAATTCTCAGGGGCAGCTCCTATAATTCACCCCTCCACTTT
CASSSIILRGSSYNSPLHF
>.|TRBJ1-1|.|TRBV28
TGTGCCAGCAAGGGCGGGGTCACTGAAGCTTTCTTT
CASKGGVTEAFF
>.|TRBJ2-5|.|TRBV4-2
TGTGCCAGCAGCCATCGACAGAACCAAGAGACCCAGTACTTC
CASSHRQNQETQYF
>.|TRBJ1-5|.|TRBV20-1
TGCAGTGCTAGTCCCTTTCAAGGGGGCAATCAGCCCCAGCATTTT
CSASPFQGGNQPQHF
>once|TRBJ2-5|TRBD2|TRBV4-3
TGCGCCAGCAGCCAAGATTGGCCGCGGACTAGCGGAAGAGAGACCCAGTACTTC
CASSQDWPRTSGRETQYF
>.|TRBJ2-1|.|TRBV10-2
TGCGCCAGCAGTGAGCCTCGGGGGGAGCAGTTCTTC
CASSEPRGEQFF
>.|TRBJ2-5|TRBD2|TRBV5-6
TGTGCCAGCAGCCTCGGACTAGGCTACCAGGAGACCCAGTACTTC
CASSLGLGYQETQYF
>.|TRBJ1-5|.|TRBV6-6
TGTGCCAGCACCCCAGGAACAGGCAAACAGCCCCAGCATTTT
CASTPGTGKQPQHF
>.|TRBJ2-7|.|TRBV7-2
TGTGCCAGCAGCTTATATCCGGGGATAGAGCAGTACTTC
CASSLYPGIEQYF
>.|TRBJ2-1|.|TRBV5-1
TGCGCCAGCAGCTTACGACTTGACTCCTACAATGAGCAGTTCTTC
CASSLRLDSYNEQFF
>.|TRBJ2-1|.|TRBV19
TGTGCCAGTAGTATCCTTGGGGCTAGCGAGAAAGCCTACAATGAGCAGTTCTTC
CASSILGASEKAYNEQFF
>.|TRBJ2-2|TRBD1|TRBV25-1
TGTGCCAGCAGTCCTCATACAGGGGCCGGGGAGCTGTTTTTT
CASSPHTGAGELFF
>.|TRBJ2-7|.|TRBV24-1
TGTGCCACCAGTGATTTGTACAGCCCGCTCTGGCACGAGCAGTACTTC
CATSDLYSPLWHEQYF
>once|TRBJ1-1|.|TRBV3-1/TRBV3-2
TGTGCCAGCAGCCTAGCCGGTAACACTGAAGCTTTCTTT
CASSLAGNTEAFF
>.|TRBJ2-2|.|TRBV2
TGTGCCAGCAACGACTGGAACACCGGGGAGCTGTTTTTT
CASNDWNTGELFF
>.|TRBJ2-2|TRBD2|TRBV30
TGTGCCTCTACCCAGCGGGAGAGCGCGAACACCGGGGAGCTGTTTTTT
CASTQRESANTGELFF
>.|TRBJ2-5|.|TRBV7-8
TGTGCCAGCAGCTTATGGTCGGGGAAAGAGACCCAGTACTTC
CASSLWSGKETQYF